This entry describes one T cell receptor beta chain. This clonotype showed up many times. Its cognate antigen has yet to be identified. No much larger clone is present one base from it, and per-base qualities are unavailable. The treatment or condition label, as the study defines it: live attenuated yellow fever vaccine strain. At each blood-draw timepoint, two biological replicates of bulk PBMCs were obtained. A standard Ficoll-Paque protocol was used to isolate PBMCs from peripheral blood. TriZol was used to extract RNA from bulk PBMCs, CD4 and CD8 fractions, and dextramer-positive and dextramer-negative fractions. Synthesis of TCR cDNA relied on 5'RACE template switching, a step that introduced a universal primer site along with unique molecular identifiers. Priming of cDNA synthesis was performed from both the TCR alpha and TCR beta constant segments. Two PCR steps were used to amplify libraries, with sample barcodes and sequencing adapters being added in the second step. Sequencing of libraries was performed on Illumina HiSeq 2500 (2x100 bp) or NovaSeq (2x150 bp). Per the original workflow: Demultiplexing of reads and collapsing into UMI consensus sequences were performed with MIGEC, and V(D)J alignment was carried out with MiXCR. Vaccine-responding clonotypes were defined with edgeR using replicate PBMC samples, requiring FDR below 0.01 and a log2 fold change above 5 up to day 15. Each bulk clonotype received a CD4 or CD8 identity based on whether the sequenced CD4 or CD8 repertoire contained that clonotype at higher abundance. Through fastp at Q25 and MiXCR, TCRdb rebuilt clones from the public reads, retaining in-frame beta chains. Identical CDR3 protein sequences are pooled into one entry, listed with their most common genes and DNA. TCRdb's processing, not the authors' own work, is the source of the V and J calls. Within this sample are under 550,000 distinct CDR3 sequences, with roughly 22% of them counted one time only. In total, the top ten clones hold about 16% of the sample.

The sample is drawn from a study of T cells after yellow fever vaccination (dated by TCRdb to the late 2010s). General notes on the study: The SMART-Seq v4 Ultra Low Input RNA kit was used to prepare libraries from fractions with low cell numbers. To track T-cell clones before and after primary and booster YFV17D yellow fever vaccination, bulk TCR alpha and beta repertoires were sequenced longitudinally. The cohort comprised two healthy male donors, one aged 18 to 30 and one aged 30 to 40 years. Blood was collected at multiple timepoints before and after primary and secondary immunization, and bulk PBMC replicates and cell subsets were isolated. What the research found in general, with its limitations: Only a couple of donors were included in the study, so the extent to which the findings can be generalized is limited. The secondary T-cell response was weaker than the primary response but faster, peaking on day 5 instead of day 15. After the booster, most of the clones that had expanded following primary vaccination were detected again (around 95% of CD4 and around 88% of CD8), which suggests that memory was broadly maintained. Computational filtering was required because FACS-sorted repertoires could contain abundant contaminating clonotypes from the bulk population. A small share of clonotypes was detected in both CD4 and CD8 compartments, with the overlap likely arising from convergent recombination.

V and J are truncated by 3 bases and 10 bases respectively, leaving an intervening sequence of 17 bases. From the germline V gene, CDR1 is SGHRS and CDR2 is YFSETQ. Taken from cysteine to phenylalanine, the CDR3 has 13 residues. Only the CDR3 part of the read is kept: 39 bases, read in frame from the first base. The sequence is built from TRBV5-1 and TRBJ2-7; a weak D assignment points to TRBD1 (5 bases agree). The receptor was isolated from a man between 18 and 35 years old who received the YFV17D yellow fever vaccine. Sequenced here: PBMCs, sampled about 21 days after the first yellow fever vaccination. The CDR3 loop reads CASSYQSPTAQYF. The nucleotide sequence is TGCGCCAGCAGCTACCAAAGCCCGACAGCCCAGTACTTC.